These 2 T cell receptor beta chains share one sample of origin, sequenced in a study of PD-1 blockade in classical Hodgkin lymphoma (dated by TCRdb to the early 2020s). Receptor libraries were prepared by the immunoSEQ multiplex PCR assay. TCRdb limited this immuneACCESS table to in-frame rearrangements with V and J called. A share of clones is missing; checked studies link under half to unresolved V genes, and the rest is unexplained. Here the sample has roughly 35,000 clones; approximately 90% occur a single time. The ten largest account for 0.25% to 0.35% of the sample. According to the study, the label for this sample's time point signals: cycle 4 day 1 (C4D1), after 6 weeks of nivolumab. Relapse after autologous stem cell transplantation had occurred in all trial patients, and cohorts A, B and C were distinguished by prior brentuximab vedotin exposure. CD4+ T cells were purified from thawed PBMCs by magnetic negative selection with a Miltenyi CD4+ T cell isolation kit.

The material was CD4+ T cells from blood, obtained before the fourth cycle of nivolumab. These receptors were taken from a human donor with classical Hodgkin lymphoma.

The chain uses TRBV9 and TRBJ2-7; D possibly uses TRBD1 or TRBD2 (5 bases each). Germline-derived CDR1 and CDR2 are SGDLS and YYNGEE. The CDR3 is 15 amino acids. V lost 3 bases and J lost 1, with 14 bases in between. CDR3 in amino acids: CASSAGPQGSYEQYF. CDR3 DNA sequence: TGTGCCAGCAGCGCGGGACCCCAGGGTTCCTACGAGCAGTACTTC.

The genes are TRBV28 and TRBJ1-1; D possibly corresponds to TRBD1 (6 bases). The V gene's germline CDR1 is MDHEN and CDR2 SYDVKM. V shed 5 bases and J shed 11 bases, with 21 bases lying between them. This CDR3 is built from 14 residues. CDR3 nucleotide sequence: TGTGCCAGCAGTCCGCCGCTCCACAGGGAAGAGGCTTTCTTT. It specifies CASSPPLHREEAFF.